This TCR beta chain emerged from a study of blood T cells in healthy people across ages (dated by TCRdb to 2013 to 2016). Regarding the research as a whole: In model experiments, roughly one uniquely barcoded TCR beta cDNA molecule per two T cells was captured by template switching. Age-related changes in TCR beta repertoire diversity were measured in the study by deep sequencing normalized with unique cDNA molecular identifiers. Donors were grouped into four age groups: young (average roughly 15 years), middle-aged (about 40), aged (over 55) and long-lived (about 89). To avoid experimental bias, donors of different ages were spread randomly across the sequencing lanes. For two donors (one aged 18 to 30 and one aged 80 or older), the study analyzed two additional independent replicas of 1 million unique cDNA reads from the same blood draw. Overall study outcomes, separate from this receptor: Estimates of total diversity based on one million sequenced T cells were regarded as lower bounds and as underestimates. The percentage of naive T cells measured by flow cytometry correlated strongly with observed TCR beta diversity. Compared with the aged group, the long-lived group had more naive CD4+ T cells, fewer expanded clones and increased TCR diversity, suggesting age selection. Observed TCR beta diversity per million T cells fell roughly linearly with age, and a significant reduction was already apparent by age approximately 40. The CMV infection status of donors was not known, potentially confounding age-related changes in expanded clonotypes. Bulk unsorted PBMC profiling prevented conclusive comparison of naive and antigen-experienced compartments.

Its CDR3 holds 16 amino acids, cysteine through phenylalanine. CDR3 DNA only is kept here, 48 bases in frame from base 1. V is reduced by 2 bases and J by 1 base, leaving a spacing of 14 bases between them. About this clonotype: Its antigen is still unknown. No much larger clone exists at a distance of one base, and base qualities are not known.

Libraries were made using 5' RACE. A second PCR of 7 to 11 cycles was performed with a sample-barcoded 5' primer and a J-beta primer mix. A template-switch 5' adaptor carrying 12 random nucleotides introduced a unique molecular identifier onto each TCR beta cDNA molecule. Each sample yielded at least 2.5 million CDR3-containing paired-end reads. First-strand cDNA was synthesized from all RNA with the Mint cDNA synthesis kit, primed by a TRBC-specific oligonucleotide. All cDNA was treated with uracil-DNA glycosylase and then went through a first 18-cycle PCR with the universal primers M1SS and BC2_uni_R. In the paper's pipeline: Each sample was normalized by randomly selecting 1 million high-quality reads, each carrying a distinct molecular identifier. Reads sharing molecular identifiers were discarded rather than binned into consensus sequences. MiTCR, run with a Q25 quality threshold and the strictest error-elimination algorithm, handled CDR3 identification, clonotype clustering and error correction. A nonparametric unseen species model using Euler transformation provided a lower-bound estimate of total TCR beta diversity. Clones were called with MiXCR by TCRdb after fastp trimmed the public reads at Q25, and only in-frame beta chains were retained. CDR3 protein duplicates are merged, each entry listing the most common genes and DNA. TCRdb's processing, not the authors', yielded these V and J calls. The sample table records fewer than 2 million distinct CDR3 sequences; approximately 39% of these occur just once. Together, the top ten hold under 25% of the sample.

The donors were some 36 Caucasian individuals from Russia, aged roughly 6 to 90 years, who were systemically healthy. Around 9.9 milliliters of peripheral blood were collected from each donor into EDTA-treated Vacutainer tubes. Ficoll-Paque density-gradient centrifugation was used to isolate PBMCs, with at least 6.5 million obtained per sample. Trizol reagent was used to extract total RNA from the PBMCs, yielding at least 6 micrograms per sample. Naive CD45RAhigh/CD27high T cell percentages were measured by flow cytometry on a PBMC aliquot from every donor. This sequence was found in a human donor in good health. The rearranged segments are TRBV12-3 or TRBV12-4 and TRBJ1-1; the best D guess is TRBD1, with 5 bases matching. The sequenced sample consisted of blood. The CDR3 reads CASSLSGHRGNTEAFF. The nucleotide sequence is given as TGTGCCAGCAGTTTAAGCGGACACCGGGGGAACACTGAAGCTTTCTTT.